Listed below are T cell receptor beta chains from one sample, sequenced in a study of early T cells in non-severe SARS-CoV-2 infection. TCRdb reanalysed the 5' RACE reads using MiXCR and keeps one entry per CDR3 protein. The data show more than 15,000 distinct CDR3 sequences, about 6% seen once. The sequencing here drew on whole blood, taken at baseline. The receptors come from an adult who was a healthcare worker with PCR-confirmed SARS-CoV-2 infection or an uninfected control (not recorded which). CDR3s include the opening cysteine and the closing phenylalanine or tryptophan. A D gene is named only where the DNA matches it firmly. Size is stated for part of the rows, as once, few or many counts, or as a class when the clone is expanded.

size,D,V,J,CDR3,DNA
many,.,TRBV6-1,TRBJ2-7,CASTPVGISYEQYF,TGTGCCAGCACCCCCGTAGGGATTTCCTACGAGCAGTACTTC
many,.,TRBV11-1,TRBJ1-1,CASSLGPGAAFF,TGTGCCAGCAGCTTAGGGCCTGGCGCGGCTTTCTTT
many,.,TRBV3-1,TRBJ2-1,CASSQFSGRAYNEQFF,TGTGCCAGCAGCCAATTTAGCGGCCGAGCCTACAATGAGCAGTTCTTC
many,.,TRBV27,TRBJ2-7,CASSPSLRGPPYF,TGTGCCAGCAGCCCCTCTCTAAGGGGCCCACCGTACTTC
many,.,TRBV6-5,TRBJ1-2,CASSYAGSSYGYTF,TGTGCCAGCAGTTACGCAGGGTCGAGCTATGGCTACACCTTC
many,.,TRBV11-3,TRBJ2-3,CASSLGRVEDTQYF,TGTGCCAGCAGCTTAGGCAGGGTAGAAGATACGCAGTATTTT
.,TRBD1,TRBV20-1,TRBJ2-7,CSAIYSTGADEQYF,TGCAGTGCTATTTATTCGACAGGGGCGGACGAGCAGTACTTC
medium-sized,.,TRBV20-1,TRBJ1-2,CSAPRRRTGAGGYTF,TGCAGTGCACCCCGGAGACGGACTGGTGCGGGTGGCTACACCTTC
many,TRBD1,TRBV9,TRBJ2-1,CASSLGTAYNEQFF,TGTGCCAGCAGCCTCGGGACAGCCTACAATGAGCAGTTCTTC
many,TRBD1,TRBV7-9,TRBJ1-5,CASSLAQGANQPQHF,TGTGCCAGCAGCTTAGCCCAGGGGGCAAATCAGCCCCAGCATTTT
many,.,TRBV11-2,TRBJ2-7,CASSLSVGDLGYEQYF,TGTGCCAGCAGCTTATCGGTAGGGGATCTGGGGTACGAGCAGTACTTC
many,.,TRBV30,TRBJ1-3,CAWTPTSGNTIYF,TGTGCCTGGACTCCGACTTCTGGAAACACCATATATTTT
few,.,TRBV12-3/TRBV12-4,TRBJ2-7,CASSFRNGHEQYF,TGTGCCAGCAGTTTCCGTAACGGCCACGAGCAGTACTTC
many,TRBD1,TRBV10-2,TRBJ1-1,CASRGTGGMNTEAFF,TGCGCCAGCAGGGGGACAGGGGGTATGAACACTGAAGCTTTCTTT
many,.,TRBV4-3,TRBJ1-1,CASSPDGNTEAFF,TGCGCCAGCAGCCCCGATGGGAACACTGAAGCTTTCTTT
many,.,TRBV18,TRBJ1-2,CASSPPWDIYGYTF,TGTGCCAGCTCACCACCTTGGGACATTTATGGCTACACCTTC